The T cell receptor beta chain described here comes from a study of technical replicates of blood from a few donors. V lost 10 bases, J lost 1 base, and 13 bases stayed unmatched. The CDR3 is 15 residues long. CDR1 and CDR2 (germline): MNHEY, SVGAGI. The data were produced by immunoSEQ multiplex PCR, yet TCRdb's version contains in-frame clones alone and is incomplete. The sample lists about 79,000 clones; 94% were seen once. This chain uses TRBV6-5 with TRBJ2-7, with 7 bases aligning to TRBD1. The sequenced sample consisted of T cells isolated from PBMCs. The receptor comes from a human donor in good health. In DNA, the CDR3 is TGTGCCACCTCACTACAGGGGTTTGGGTCCTACGAGCAGTACTTC. This gives the protein CATSLQGFGSYEQYF.